This T cell receptor (beta chain) stems from a study of CD8+CD57+ T cells in acquired aplastic anemia. The length of the CDR3 is 15 residues. With 2 bases removed from V and 5 bases from J, the gap between germline ends came to 15 bases. Germline V gene sequence: CDR1 ENHRY, CDR2 SYGVKD. The use of genomic DNA as template underpinned the TCR beta VDJ and CDR3 profiling. TCRdb ran MiXCR on the reads and lists one entry per CDR3 protein. The data hold 200,000 or so distinct CDR3 sequences, with about three fifths observed a single time. This chain uses TRBV10-3 with TRBJ2-5, with D unresolved. This TCR came from a human donor with severe aplastic anemia or a healthy control (not recorded which). The sample comprised sorted CD4+, CD8+, or CD8+CD57+ T cells (not recorded which) from PBMCs. This chain's CDR3 is CAISESRAGLETQYF. The CDR3 nucleotides read TGTGCCATCAGTGAGAGCCGGGCCGGGCTGGAGACCCAGTACTTC.